This TCR beta chain was obtained from a study of blood T cells in healthy people across ages. Per-sample yields of isolated PBMCs were at least 6 million. This clonotype has a handful of counts. V gave up 0 bases and J gave up 1 base, with 7 bases separating them. There are 14 residues in the CDR3. The authors ran a second PCR of about 6 to 12 cycles using a sample-barcoded 5' primer and a J-beta primer mix. Each cDNA molecule was tagged by a template-switch adaptor that had 12 random nucleotides. Every sample returned 2.5 million or more CDR3-containing paired-end reads. TCRdb fed the 5' RACE reads into MiXCR, producing one record per CDR3 protein. The sample carries around 900,000 distinct CDR3 sequences, roughly half recorded once.

The sequencing sample was made of blood. The V call is TRBV12-3 or TRBV12-4, the J call TRBJ2-7; D uncertain. The clonotype was recovered from a woman aged 55 to 70 in good health. CDR3 residues: CASSLAWGSYEQYF. The CDR3 bases are TGTGCCAGCAGTTTAGCCTGGGGATCCTACGAGCAGTACTTC.